This T cell receptor beta chain was identified in a study of vaccination and CD4 T cells after COVID-19. Treatment: roughly 10-day PBMC culture with coronavirus spike peptide pools or control peptides (ViraFEST assay). A word on this clonotype: Its specificity is unknown.

Trimming took 5 bases from V and 9 from J, leaving 13 bases between them. Germline V CDR1 and CDR2: DFQATT, SNEGSKA (reference sequence). CDR3 length: 11 residues. An Oncomine TCR Beta short-read assay was used to sequence the DNA from cultured CD4+ T cells. One entry per CDR3 protein, called by TCRdb with MiXCR from the PCR reads. The sample holds about 7,300 distinct CDR3 sequences, approximately 55% seen once. Study-wide results and limits: Spike mono-reactivity was found in 304 of 307 vaccine-specific clones from convalescent patients.

The TCR originated in a human donor who had recovered from COVID-19. Sequenced: CD4+ T cells from blood, cultured in vitro. The chain employs TRBV20-1 and TRBJ1-2; D not certain. The CDR3 bases are TGCAGTGCTTCCTTGGACCCAAGCTACACCTTC. It yields the protein CSASLDPSYTF.